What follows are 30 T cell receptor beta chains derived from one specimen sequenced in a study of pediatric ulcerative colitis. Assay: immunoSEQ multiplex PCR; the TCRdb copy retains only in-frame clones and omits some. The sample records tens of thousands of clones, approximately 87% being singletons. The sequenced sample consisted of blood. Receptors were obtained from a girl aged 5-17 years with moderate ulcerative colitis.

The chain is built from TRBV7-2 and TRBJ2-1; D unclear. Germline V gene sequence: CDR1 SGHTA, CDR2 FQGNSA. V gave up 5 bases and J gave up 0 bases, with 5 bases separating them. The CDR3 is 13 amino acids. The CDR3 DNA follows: TGTGCCAGCAGCCCGAGCTCCTACAATGAGCAGTTCTTC. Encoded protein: CASSPSSYNEQFF.

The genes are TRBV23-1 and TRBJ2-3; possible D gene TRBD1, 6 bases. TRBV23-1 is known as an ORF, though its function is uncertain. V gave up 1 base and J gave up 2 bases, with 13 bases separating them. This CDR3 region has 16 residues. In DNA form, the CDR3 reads TGCGCCAGCAGTCAATGGCAGGGGACACACACAGATACGCAGTATTTT. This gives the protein CASSQWQGTHTDTQYF.

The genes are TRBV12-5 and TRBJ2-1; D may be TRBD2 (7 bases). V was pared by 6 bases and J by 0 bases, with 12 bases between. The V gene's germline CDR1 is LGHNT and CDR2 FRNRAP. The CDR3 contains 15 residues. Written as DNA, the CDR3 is TGTGCTAGTGGAGGCGGGGGCGGCTCCTACAATGAGCAGTTCTTC. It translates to CASGGGGGSYNEQFF.

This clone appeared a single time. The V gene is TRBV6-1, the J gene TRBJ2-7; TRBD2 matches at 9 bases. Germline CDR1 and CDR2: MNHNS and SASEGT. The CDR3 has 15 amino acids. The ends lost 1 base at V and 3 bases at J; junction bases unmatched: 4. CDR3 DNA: TGTGCCAGCAGTGAAGTGGGGACTAGCATCTACGAGCAGTACTTC. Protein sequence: CASSEVGTSIYEQYF.

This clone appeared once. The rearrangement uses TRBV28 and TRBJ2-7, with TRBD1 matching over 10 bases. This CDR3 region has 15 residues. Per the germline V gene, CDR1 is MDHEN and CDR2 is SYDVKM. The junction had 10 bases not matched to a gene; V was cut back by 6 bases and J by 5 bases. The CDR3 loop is CASRTGGAKVDEQYF. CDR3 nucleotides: TGTGCCAGCAGGACAGGGGGCGCAAAGGTCGACGAGCAGTACTTC.

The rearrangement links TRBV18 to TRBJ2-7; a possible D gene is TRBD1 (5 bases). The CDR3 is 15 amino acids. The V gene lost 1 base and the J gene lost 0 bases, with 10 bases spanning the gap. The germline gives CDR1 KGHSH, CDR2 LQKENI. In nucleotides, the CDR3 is TGTGCCAGCTCACCACGAGACAGAATCTCCTACGAGCAGTACTTC. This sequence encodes CASSPRDRISYEQYF. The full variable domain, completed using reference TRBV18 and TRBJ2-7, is NAGVMQNPRHLVRRRGQEARLRCSPMKGHSHVYWYRQLPEEGLKFMVYLQKENIIDESGMPKERFSAEFPKEGPSILRIQQVVRGDSAAYFCASSPRDRISYEQYFGPGTRLTVT.

The CDR3 DNA follows: TGTGCCAGCACTCGAGTAGACTTAAGCACCGGGGAGCTGTTTTTT. It translates to CASTRVDLSTGELFF. The chain couples TRBV27 to TRBJ2-2; D gene uncertain. V lost 7 bases and J lost 4, with 16 bases in between. Germline assignment: CDR1 MNHEY and CDR2 SMNVEV (reference sequence). The CDR3 sequence is 15 residues long.

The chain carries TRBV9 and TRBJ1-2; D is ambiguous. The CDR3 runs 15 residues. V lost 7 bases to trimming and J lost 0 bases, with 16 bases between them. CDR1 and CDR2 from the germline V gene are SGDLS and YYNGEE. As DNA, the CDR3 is TGTGCCAGCTCGGCCTTGTCAGGTACTAACTATGGCTACACCTTC. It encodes CASSALSGTNYGYTF.

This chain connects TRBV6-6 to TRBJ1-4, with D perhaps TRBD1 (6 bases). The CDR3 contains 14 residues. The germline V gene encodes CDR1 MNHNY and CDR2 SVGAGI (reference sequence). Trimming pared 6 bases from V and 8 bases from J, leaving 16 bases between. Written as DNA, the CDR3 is TGTGCCAGCAGGGACAGCGTTGTGCAAGAAAAACTGTTTTTT. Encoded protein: CASRDSVVQEKLFF.

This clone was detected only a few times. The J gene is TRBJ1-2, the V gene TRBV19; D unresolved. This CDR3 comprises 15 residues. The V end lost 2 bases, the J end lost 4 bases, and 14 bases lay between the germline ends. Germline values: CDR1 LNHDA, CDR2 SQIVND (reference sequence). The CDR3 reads CASSIQSQNFYGYTF. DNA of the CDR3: TGTGCCAGTAGTATACAGTCCCAGAATTTCTATGGCTACACCTTC.

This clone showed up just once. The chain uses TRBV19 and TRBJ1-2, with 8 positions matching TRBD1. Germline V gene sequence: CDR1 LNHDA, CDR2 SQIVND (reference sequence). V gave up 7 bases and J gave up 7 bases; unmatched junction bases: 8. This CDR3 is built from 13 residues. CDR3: CASTPQGGRGYTF. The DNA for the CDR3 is TGTGCCAGTACTCCACAGGGGGGTCGTGGCTACACCTTC. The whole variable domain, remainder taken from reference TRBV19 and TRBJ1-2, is DGGITQSPKYLFRKEGQNVTLSCEQNLNHDAMYWYRQDPGQGLRLIYYSQIVNDFQKGDIAEGYSVSREKKESFPLTVTSAQKNPTAFYLCASTPQGGRGYTFGSGTRLTVV.

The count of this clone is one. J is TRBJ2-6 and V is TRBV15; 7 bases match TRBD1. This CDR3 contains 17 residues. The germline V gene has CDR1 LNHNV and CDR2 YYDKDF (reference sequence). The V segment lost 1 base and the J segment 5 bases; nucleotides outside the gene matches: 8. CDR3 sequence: CATSRAGQGDRANVLTF. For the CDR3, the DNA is TGTGCCACCAGCAGAGCCGGTCAGGGGGACAGGGCCAACGTCCTGACTTTC. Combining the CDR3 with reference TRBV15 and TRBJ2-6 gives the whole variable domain DAMVIQNPRYQVTQFGKPVTLSCSQTLNHNVMYWYQQKSSQAPKLLFHYYDKDFNNEADTPDNFQSRRPNTSFCFLDIRSPGLGDTAMYLCATSRAGQGDRANVLTFGAGSRLTVL.

CDR3 nucleotide sequence: TGTGCCAGCAGCTTAGACCTCTACAATGAGCAGTTCTTC. Translated, it gives CASSLDLYNEQFF. The rearrangement links TRBV11-2 to TRBJ2-1, with unresolved D. Germline V gives CDR1 SGHAT, CDR2 FQNNGV. The CDR3 length is 13 residues. The V gene lost 0 bases and the J gene lost 3 bases, with 3 bases spanning the gap.

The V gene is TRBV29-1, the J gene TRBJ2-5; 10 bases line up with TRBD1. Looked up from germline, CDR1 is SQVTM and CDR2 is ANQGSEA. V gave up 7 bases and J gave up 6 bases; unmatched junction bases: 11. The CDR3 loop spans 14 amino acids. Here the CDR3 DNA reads TGCAGCGCAATCCGGGACAGGGGCTGGAAGACCCAGTACTTC. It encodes CSAIRDRGWKTQYF.

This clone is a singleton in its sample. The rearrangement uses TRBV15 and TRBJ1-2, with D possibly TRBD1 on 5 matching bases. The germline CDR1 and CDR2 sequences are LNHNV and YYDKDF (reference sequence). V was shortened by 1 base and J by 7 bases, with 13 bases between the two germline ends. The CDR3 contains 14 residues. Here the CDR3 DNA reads TGTGCCACCAGCAGAGGGACCCGGGACTCTGGCTACACCTTC. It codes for CATSRGTRDSGYTF. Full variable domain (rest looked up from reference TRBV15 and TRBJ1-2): DAMVIQNPRYQVTQFGKPVTLSCSQTLNHNVMYWYQQKSSQAPKLLFHYYDKDFNNEADTPDNFQSRRPNTSFCFLDIRSPGLGDTAMYLCATSRGTRDSGYTFGSGTRLTVV.

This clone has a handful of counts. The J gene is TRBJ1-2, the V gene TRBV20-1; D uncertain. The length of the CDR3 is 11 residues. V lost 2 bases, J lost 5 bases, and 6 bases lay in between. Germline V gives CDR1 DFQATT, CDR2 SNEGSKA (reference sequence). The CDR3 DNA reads TGCAGTGCTAGATGGCGATATGGCTACACCTTC. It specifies CSARWRYGYTF.

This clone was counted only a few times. The DNA of the CDR3 is TGTGCCAGCAGTGGGACTAGCGGGGGGGCAGATACGCAGTATTTT. It codes for CASSGTSGGADTQYF. The V call is TRBV6-1, the J call TRBJ2-3; 15 bases map to TRBD2. The CDR3 consists of 15 residues. CDR1 is MNHNS, CDR2 SASEGT, per germline. V gave up 4 bases and J gave up 4 bases; unmatched junction bases: 0.

The CDR3 nucleotides read TGCAGCGTCGCAAGAGGGGGGGCAATGGAGCAGTACTTC. It translates to CSVARGGAMEQYF. The rearrangement uses TRBV29-1 and TRBJ2-7; D possibly corresponds to TRBD2 (7 bases). The germline CDR1 and CDR2 sequences are SQVTM and ANQGSEA. The CDR3 totals 13 residues. Trimming shortened V by 6 bases and J by 7 bases, and 19 bases separated the two germline ends.

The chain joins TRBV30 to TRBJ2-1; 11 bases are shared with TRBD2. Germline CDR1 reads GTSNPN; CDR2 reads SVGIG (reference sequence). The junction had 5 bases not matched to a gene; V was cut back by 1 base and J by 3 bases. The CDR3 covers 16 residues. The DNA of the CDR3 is TGTGCCTGGAGTGGGGTAGCGGGAGGGAACTACAATGAGCAGTTCTTC. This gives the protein CAWSGVAGGNYNEQFF.

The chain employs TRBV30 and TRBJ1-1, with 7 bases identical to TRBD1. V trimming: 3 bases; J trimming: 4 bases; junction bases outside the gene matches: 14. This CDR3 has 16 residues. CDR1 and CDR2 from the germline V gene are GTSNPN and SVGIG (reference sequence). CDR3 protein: CAWRGEGAQPSTEAFF. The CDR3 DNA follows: TGTGCCTGGAGGGGGGAGGGGGCCCAGCCGAGCACTGAAGCTTTCTTT.

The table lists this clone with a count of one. The CDR3 loop is CAWRRGRAPNYGYTF. CDR3 nucleotides: TGTGCCTGGAGGAGAGGGCGGGCTCCTAACTATGGCTACACCTTC. The gene calls are TRBV30 and TRBJ1-2; no clear D. CDR1 is GTSNPN, CDR2 SVGIG, per germline (reference sequence). This CDR3 contains 15 residues. Trimming left V 3 bases short and J 0 bases short, with 14 bases between.

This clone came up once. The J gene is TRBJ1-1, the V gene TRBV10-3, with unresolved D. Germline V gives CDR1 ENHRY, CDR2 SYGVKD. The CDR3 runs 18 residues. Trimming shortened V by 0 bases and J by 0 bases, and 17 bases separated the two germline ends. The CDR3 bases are TGTGCCATCAGTGAGTCTAGGTCGGAGGGTTGGATGAACACTGAAGCTTTCTTT. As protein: CAISESRSEGWMNTEAFF.

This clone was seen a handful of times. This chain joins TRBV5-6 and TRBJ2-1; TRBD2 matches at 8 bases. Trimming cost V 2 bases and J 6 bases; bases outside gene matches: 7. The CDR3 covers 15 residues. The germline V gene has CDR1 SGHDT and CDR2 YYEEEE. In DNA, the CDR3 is TGTGCCAGCAGCTTTTCAGCGGGAGTCTTCAATGAGCAGTTCTTC. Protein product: CASSFSAGVFNEQFF.

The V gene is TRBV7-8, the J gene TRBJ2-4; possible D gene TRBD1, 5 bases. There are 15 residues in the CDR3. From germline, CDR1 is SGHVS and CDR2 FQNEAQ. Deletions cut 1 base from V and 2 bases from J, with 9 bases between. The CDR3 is CASSLDGATKNIQYF. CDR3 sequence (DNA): TGTGCCAGCAGCTTAGATGGGGCGACCAAAAACATTCAGTACTTC. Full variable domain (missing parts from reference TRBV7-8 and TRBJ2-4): GAGVSQSPRYKVAKRGQDVALRCDPISGHVSLFWYQQALGQGPEFLTYFQNEAQLDKSGLPSDRFFAERPEGSVSTLKIQRTQQEDSAVYLCASSLDGATKNIQYFGAGTRLSVL.

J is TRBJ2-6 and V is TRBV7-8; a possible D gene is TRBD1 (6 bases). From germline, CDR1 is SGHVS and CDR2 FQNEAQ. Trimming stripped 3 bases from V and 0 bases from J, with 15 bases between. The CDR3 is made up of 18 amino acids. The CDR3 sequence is CASSLVNGQRSGANVLTF. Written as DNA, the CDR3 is TGTGCCAGCAGCTTGGTTAATGGACAGCGCTCTGGGGCCAACGTCCTGACTTTC.

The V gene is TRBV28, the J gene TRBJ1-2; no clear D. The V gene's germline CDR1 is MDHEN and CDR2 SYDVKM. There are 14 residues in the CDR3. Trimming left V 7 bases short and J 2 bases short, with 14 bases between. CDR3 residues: CASTRGGGNYGYTF. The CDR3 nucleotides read TGTGCCAGCACCCGCGGCGGCGGAAACTATGGCTACACCTTC.

This CDR3 reads CASSLEAGVGETQYF. The DNA for the CDR3 is TGTGCCAGCAGCTTAGAAGCGGGGGTGGGAGAGACCCAGTACTTC. The J gene is TRBJ2-5, the V gene TRBV11-2; TRBD2 matches 8 bases. The CDR3 is 15 amino acids. V shed 0 bases, J shed 4 bases, and the junction held 4 bases outside the gene matches. CDR1 is SGHAT, CDR2 FQNNGV, per germline. The full variable domain, rest sourced from reference TRBV11-2 and TRBJ2-5, is EAGVAQSPRYKIIEKRQSVAFWCNPISGHATLYWYQQILGQGPKLLIQFQNNGVVDDSQLPKDRFSAERLKGVDSTLKIQPAKLEDSAVYLCASSLEAGVGETQYFGPGTRLLVL.

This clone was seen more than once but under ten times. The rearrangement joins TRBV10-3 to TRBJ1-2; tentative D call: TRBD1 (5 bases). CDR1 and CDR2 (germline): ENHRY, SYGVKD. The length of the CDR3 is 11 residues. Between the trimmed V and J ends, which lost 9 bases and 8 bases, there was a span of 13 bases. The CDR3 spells CAMRRGDGYTF. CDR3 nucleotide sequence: TGTGCCATGAGGCGGGGGGACGGCTACACCTTC.

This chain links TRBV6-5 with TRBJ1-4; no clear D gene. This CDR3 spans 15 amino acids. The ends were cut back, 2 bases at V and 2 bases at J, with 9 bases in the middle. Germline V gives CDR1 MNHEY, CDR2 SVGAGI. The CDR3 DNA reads TGTGCCAGCAGTTACGGAGGTGGGACTAATGAAAAACTGTTTTTT. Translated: CASSYGGGTNEKLFF.

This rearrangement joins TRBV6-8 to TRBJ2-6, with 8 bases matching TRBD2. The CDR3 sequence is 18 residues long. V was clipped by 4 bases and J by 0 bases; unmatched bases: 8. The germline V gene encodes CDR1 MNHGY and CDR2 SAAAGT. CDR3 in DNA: TGTGCCAGCAGTTTCCCGTTTAGCGGGGCCTCTGGGGCCAACGTCCTGACTTTC. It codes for CASSFPFSGASGANVLTF.